One and the same sample provided the 17 T cell receptor beta chains below, sequenced in a study of siplizumab effects on memory and regulatory T cells. The assay was immunoSEQ multiplex PCR, and TCRdb's table has in-frame clones only and misses some. Of around 100,000 clones in the sample, 94% were seen once. The sample was non-Treg CD4+ T cells sorted from blood. The receptors derive from a human donor in good health.

The V gene is TRBV5-1, the J gene TRBJ2-5; D may correspond to TRBD1 or TRBD2 (6 bases each). Germline V gene lookup returns CDR1 SGHRS and CDR2 YFSETQ. Between the trimmed V and J ends, which lost 4 bases and 4 bases, there was a span of 14 bases. This CDR3 has 14 residues. DNA of the CDR3: TGCGCCAGCAGCCCGGGCAAGGGGGGAGAGACCCAGTACTTC. Its protein is CASSPGKGGETQYF.

The J gene is TRBJ2-3, the V gene TRBV5-4; tentative D call: TRBD2 (6 bases). Germline lookup yields CDR1 SGHNT and CDR2 YYREEE (reference sequence). This CDR3 has 14 amino acids. V lost 4 bases, J lost 0 bases, and 9 bases lay in between. The CDR3 loop is CASSPSGSTDTQYF. DNA for the CDR3: TGTGCCAGCAGCCCCAGCGGGAGCACAGATACGCAGTATTTT.

V is TRBV11-2 and J is TRBJ2-1; D remains ambiguous. In germline, CDR1 is SGHAT, CDR2 FQNNGV. The CDR3 covers 16 residues. V lost 3 bases to trimming and J lost 0 bases, with 12 bases between them. CDR3 sequence: CASSFDIGFSYNEQFF. The CDR3 coding sequence is TGTGCCAGCAGCTTTGATATAGGGTTCTCCTACAATGAGCAGTTCTTC.

This rearrangement joins TRBV27 to TRBJ2-6; no reliable D call. Germline-derived CDR1 and CDR2 are MNHEY and SMNVEV (reference sequence). V was pared by 2 bases and J by 1 base, with 6 bases between. There are 15 residues in the CDR3. CDR3 in DNA: TGTGCCAGCAGTTTACGAAGATCTGGGGCCAACGTCCTGACTTTC. Translated: CASSLRRSGANVLTF.

The chain joins TRBV5-1 to TRBJ1-1, with 7 nucleotides matching TRBD1. Germline CDR1 reads SGHRS; CDR2 reads YFSETQ. The CDR3 is 13 amino acids. J gave up 6 bases and V 0 bases, and 2 bases lay outside the gene matches. DNA for the CDR3: TGCGCCAGCAGCTTGGGAGGGGGCCCTGAAGCTTTCTTT. Translating gives CASSLGGGPEAFF.

V is TRBV6-1 and J is TRBJ1-2, with unresolved D. The V and J ends lost 6 bases and 4 bases respectively, with 9 bases between them. CDR1 MNHNS and CDR2 SASEGT come from the germline V gene. CDR3 size: 12 residues. The CDR3 sequence is CASRAVPYGYTF. In nucleotides, the CDR3 is TGTGCCAGCAGGGCAGTACCCTATGGCTACACCTTC.

The chain joins TRBV12-5 to TRBJ2-7; D may be TRBD1 (7 bases). V was cut by 6 bases and J by 2 bases, with 14 bases left in between. This CDR3 comprises 14 residues. Germline V gene data show CDR1 as LGHNT and CDR2 as FRNRAP. This chain's CDR3 is CASGPGDRPYEQYF. The CDR3 DNA follows: TGTGCTAGTGGACCGGGGGACAGACCCTACGAGCAGTACTTC.

The chain has TRBV27 and TRBJ2-7; 14 positions match TRBD2. The germline V gene has CDR1 MNHEY and CDR2 SMNVEV (reference sequence). V was pared by 7 bases and J by 6 bases, with 8 bases of the junction left unmatched. CDR3 length equals 15 residues. In DNA, the CDR3 is TGTGCCAGCATTACTCCGGGACTAGCGGGGGCCGAGCAGTACTTC. Translation gives CASITPGLAGAEQYF.

The chain uses TRBV18 and TRBJ1-2; maybe TRBD1 (5 bases). Trimming left V 3 bases short and J 6 bases short, with 14 bases between. The CDR3 has 14 residues. The germline gives CDR1 KGHSH, CDR2 LQKENI. Here the CDR3 DNA reads TGTGCCAGCTCACCTTCGCGACAGCAGGATGGCTACACCTTC. Protein: CASSPSRQQDGYTF.

The chain joins TRBV15 to TRBJ1-2; D call uncertain. The germline gives CDR1 LNHNV, CDR2 YYDKDF (reference sequence). CDR3 length equals 14 residues. Trimming pared 0 bases from V and 4 bases from J, leaving 9 bases between. The CDR3 nucleotides are TGTGCCACCAGCAGAGATTTCGGGGTCTATGGCTACACCTTC. Translated: CATSRDFGVYGYTF.

This rearrangement joins TRBV6-5 to TRBJ2-1; D is possibly TRBD2 (6 bases). The CDR3 length is 16 residues. The V gene lost 2 bases and the J gene lost 1 base, with 12 bases spanning the gap. Germline lookup yields CDR1 MNHEY and CDR2 SVGAGI. For the CDR3, the DNA is TGTGCCAGCAGTTACCGGGGGACTGAGTCCTACAATGAGCAGTTCTTC. It specifies CASSYRGTESYNEQFF.

CDR3 coding DNA: TGCGCCAGCAGCTTAACAGGGGATAGCAATCAGCCCCAGCATTTT. Translation: CASSLTGDSNQPQHF. The chain recombines TRBV5-1 with TRBJ1-5, with 7 bases that match TRBD1. Germline assignment: CDR1 SGHRS and CDR2 YFSETQ. With V trimmed by 2 bases and J by 0 bases, 2 bases remained unmatched. This CDR3 has 15 residues.

This sequence joins TRBV19 and TRBJ1-5; TRBD1 matches at 8 bases. CDR1 LNHDA and CDR2 SQIVND come from the germline V gene (reference sequence). The J segment lost 4 bases and the V segment lost 4 bases, leaving 6 bases of the junction unmatched. This CDR3 is 15 amino acids long. As DNA, the CDR3 is TGTGCCAGTAGTAACGGACAGGGTAGGAATCAGCCCCAGCATTTT. It yields the protein CASSNGQGRNQPQHF.

The genes are TRBV27 and TRBJ1-5; D unresolved. CDR3 length equals 12 residues. CDR1 is MNHEY and CDR2 is SMNVEV in the germline V gene (reference sequence). V was trimmed by 4 bases and J by 3 bases, leaving 4 bases between them. The chain's CDR3 is CASSSNNQPQHF. The DNA for the CDR3 is TGTGCCAGCAGTTCTAACAATCAGCCCCAGCATTTT.

The rearrangement links TRBV27 to TRBJ2-1; weak D call: TRBD1 (6 bases). Per the germline V gene, CDR1 is MNHEY and CDR2 is SMNVEV (reference sequence). CDR3 length equals 15 residues. V was cut by 4 bases and J by 2 bases, with 12 bases left in between. The CDR3: CASSSQGWTYNEQFF. For the CDR3, the DNA is TGTGCCAGCAGTTCCCAGGGGTGGACCTACAATGAGCAGTTCTTC.

The rearrangement uses TRBV5-4 and TRBJ2-3; the match to TRBD2 covers 14 bases. Germline V gene lookup returns CDR1 SGHNT and CDR2 YYREEE (reference sequence). V gave up 4 bases and J gave up 6 bases; unmatched junction bases: 7. CDR3 length: 16 residues. CDR3 in amino acids: CASSPGLAGVTDTQYF. The CDR3 DNA reads TGTGCCAGCAGCCCGGGACTAGCGGGAGTTACTGATACGCAGTATTTT.

The chain joins TRBV7-9 to TRBJ2-7; the match to TRBD2 covers 7 bases. The CDR3 extends over 14 amino acids. Per germline, CDR1 SEHNR and CDR2 FQNEAQ (reference sequence). The ends lost 3 bases at V and 0 bases at J; junction bases unmatched: 2. CDR3 DNA sequence: TGTGCCAGCAGCTTTAAGCGGGGCTCCTACGAGCAGTACTTC. Amino acid sequence: CASSFKRGSYEQYF.